These T cell receptor beta chains were read from a single sample in a study of cytomegalovirus exposure and HLA in healthy donors. Clones were read by immunoSEQ multiplex PCR, and TCRdb kept only the in-frame ones, dropping some. The data contain roughly 150,000 clones, almost 80% of them singletons. The sequenced material came from PBMCs. These receptors all stem from a man aged 18-30 years in good health and CMV-seropositive. Both conserved end residues are part of each CDR3. The order of the fields is clone size, D gene, V gene, J gene, CDR3 length, CDR3 protein, CDR3 DNA. D genes are given only for firm matches. Expanded clones get a size class; other rows say once, few or many, or leave the size out.

clone_size: NA
d_call: NA
v_call: TRBV5-6
j_call: TRBJ1-2
cdr3_length: 16
cdr3_aa: CASSPRLEGRDYGYTF
cdr3_nt: TGTGCCAGCAGCCCCCGGTTGGAGGGTAGGGACTATGGCTACACCTTC

clone_size: once
d_call: NA
v_call: TRBV19
j_call: TRBJ1-1
cdr3_length: 16
cdr3_aa: CASSMDRRAETAEAFF
cdr3_nt: TGTGCCAGTAGTATGGATCGCAGGGCAGAAACGGCTGAAGCTTTCTTT

clone_size: NA
d_call: TRBD2
v_call: TRBV23-1
j_call: TRBJ2-3
cdr3_length: 16
cdr3_aa: CASRPFIAGESDTQYF
cdr3_nt: TGCGCCAGCAGACCTTTTATAGCGGGAGAGTCAGATACGCAGTATTTT

clone_size: once
d_call: TRBD2
v_call: TRBV7-8
j_call: TRBJ2-2
cdr3_length: 16
cdr3_aa: CASTPRRGRGTGELFF
cdr3_nt: TGTGCCAGCACCCCACGTCGTGGGAGGGGCACCGGGGAGCTGTTTTTT

clone_size: NA
d_call: NA
v_call: TRBV7-6
j_call: TRBJ2-5
cdr3_length: 11
cdr3_aa: CASSTGETQYF
cdr3_nt: TGTGCCAGCAGCACAGGGGAGACCCAGTACTTC

clone_size: NA
d_call: NA
v_call: TRBV19
j_call: TRBJ1-3
cdr3_length: 16
cdr3_aa: CASSIKAAVSGNTIYF
cdr3_nt: TGTGCCAGTAGTATAAAGGCGGCGGTCTCTGGAAACACCATATATTTT

clone_size: once
d_call: NA
v_call: TRBV4-2
j_call: TRBJ1-1
cdr3_length: 15
cdr3_aa: CASSHPYGRSTEAFF
cdr3_nt: TGTGCCAGCAGCCATCCTTATGGGCGTAGCACTGAAGCTTTCTTT

clone_size: few
d_call: NA
v_call: TRBV7-2
j_call: TRBJ1-2
cdr3_length: 17
cdr3_aa: CASSFRVLMAPNYGYTF
cdr3_nt: TGTGCCAGCAGCTTTCGGGTCCTTATGGCCCCTAACTATGGCTACACCTTC

clone_size: NA
d_call: NA
v_call: TRBV7-7
j_call: TRBJ2-2
cdr3_length: 13
cdr3_aa: CASSPSDTGELFF
cdr3_nt: TGTGCTAGCAGCCCGTCGGACACCGGGGAGCTGTTTTTT

clone_size: NA
d_call: NA
v_call: TRBV7-2
j_call: TRBJ2-7
cdr3_length: 15
cdr3_aa: CASSRDRYRSYEQYF
cdr3_nt: TGTGCCAGCAGCCGCGACAGGTATCGGTCCTACGAGCAGTACTTC

clone_size: NA
d_call: TRBD1
v_call: TRBV5-4
j_call: TRBJ2-4
cdr3_length: 13
cdr3_aa: CASSWDRANIQYF
cdr3_nt: TGTGCCAGCAGCTGGGACAGGGCAAACATTCAGTACTTC

clone_size: once
d_call: NA
v_call: TRBV7-2
j_call: TRBJ2-5
cdr3_length: 13
cdr3_aa: CASSVSGGETQYF
cdr3_nt: TGTGCCAGCAGCGTGTCCGGAGGAGAGACCCAGTACTTC

clone_size: once
d_call: TRBD2
v_call: TRBV7-2
j_call: TRBJ2-7
cdr3_length: 15
cdr3_aa: CASSVPSGGPYEQYF
cdr3_nt: TGTGCCAGCAGCGTCCCAAGCGGGGGCCCCTACGAGCAGTACTTC

clone_size: once
d_call: NA
v_call: TRBV5-6
j_call: TRBJ2-3
cdr3_length: 14
cdr3_aa: CASSLARGTDTQYF
cdr3_nt: TGTGCCAGCAGCTTAGCTAGGGGGACAGATACGCAGTATTTT

clone_size: NA
d_call: NA
v_call: TRBV11-2
j_call: TRBJ2-1
cdr3_length: 12
cdr3_aa: CASRRDVNEQFF
cdr3_nt: TGTGCCAGCCGTCGGGATGTCAATGAGCAGTTCTTC

clone_size: NA
d_call: NA
v_call: TRBV30
j_call: TRBJ1-1
cdr3_length: 13
cdr3_aa: CAWGDSLNTEAFF
cdr3_nt: TGTGCCTGGGGTGACAGCTTGAACACTGAAGCTTTCTTT